Listed here are 20 T cell receptor beta chains from one sample, sequenced in a study of blood T cells in healthy people across ages. Using a J-beta primer mix together with a sample-barcoded 5' primer, a second PCR was run for roughly 6 to 12 cycles. A single record per CDR3 protein comes from TCRdb applying MiXCR to the 5' RACE reads. This table holds about 1.1 million distinct CDR3 sequences, around two fifths found once. The sequenced material came from blood. These receptors came from a man aged 18 to 35 in good health.

This chain links TRBV4-3 with TRBJ1-1; 10 bases are a match to TRBD1. Trimming took 4 bases from V and 5 from J; bases not matched to a gene: 7. The CDR3 extends over 15 amino acids. Per the germline V gene, CDR1 is LGHNA and CDR2 is YSLEER. The CDR3 nucleotides are TGCGCCAGCAGCCGATGGGACAGGGGCCGAACTGAAGCTTTCTTT. Its protein product is CASSRWDRGRTEAFF.

This clonotype has just a few counts. The V call is TRBV12-3 or TRBV12-4, the J call TRBJ1-1; perhaps TRBD1 as D (5 bases). The V end was cut by 7 bases, the J end by 5 bases, with 14 bases between. The CDR3 consists of 13 residues. CDR3 sequence (DNA): TGTGCCAGCACCCCGGGGCCCGGGACTGAAGCTTTCTTT. Residues: CASTPGPGTEAFF.

The chain employs TRBV6-5 and TRBJ1-4, with D unresolved. Per germline, CDR1 MNHEY and CDR2 SVGAGI. The CDR3 covers 15 residues. V gave up 3 bases and J gave up 5 bases, with 13 bases separating them. CDR3 sequence reads: CASSYTGNWNEKLFF. DNA for the CDR3: TGTGCCAGCAGTTATACTGGGAATTGGAATGAAAAACTGTTTTTT.

J is TRBJ2-7 and V is TRBV28; a possible D gene is TRBD1 (6 bases). Per germline, CDR1 MDHEN and CDR2 SYDVKM. The CDR3 length is 14 residues. Trimming took off 6 bases at V and 3 bases at J, with 15 bases between the two ends. In nucleotides, the CDR3 is TGTGCCAGCAGAAATGACAGGCTTGGCTACGAGCAGTACTTC. Its protein is CASRNDRLGYEQYF.

This clonotype appeared a few times. V is TRBV2 and J is TRBJ2-3; D is unclear. The CDR3 extends over 11 amino acids. Trimming removed 7 bases at V and 7 bases at J, with 9 bases between. Germline V gene sequence: CDR1 SNHLY, CDR2 FYNNEI. The CDR3: CASNVGNTQYF. The DNA for the CDR3 is TGTGCCAGCAATGTGGGAAATACGCAGTATTTT.

V usage is TRBV20-1 and J usage is TRBJ1-6; D unresolved. The germline CDR1 and CDR2 sequences are DFQATT and SNEGSKA (reference sequence). The CDR3 length is 12 residues. The V gene lost 7 bases and the J gene lost 6 bases, with 10 bases spanning the gap. CDR3 protein: CSVAGSNSPLHF. The DNA of the CDR3 is TGCAGTGTGGCAGGCAGTAATTCACCCCTCCACTTT.

This clonotype turned up a few times. The chain carries TRBV12-3 or TRBV12-4 and TRBJ2-7; D tentatively fits TRBD1 or TRBD2 (5 bases each). CDR3 length: 17 amino acids. V lost 7 bases, J lost 2 bases, and 24 bases lay in between. The CDR3 spells CASICWGNGIPPYEQYF. In DNA form, the CDR3 reads TGTGCCAGCATCTGCTGGGGGAATGGTATCCCACCCTACGAGCAGTACTTC.

This clonotype was detected only a few times. This chain uses TRBV25-1 with TRBJ1-4, with 8 bases fitting TRBD1. Unmatched junction bases numbered 6, after V lost 8 bases and J lost 4 bases. Germline V gives CDR1 MGHDK, CDR2 SYGVNS. The CDR3 contains 14 residues. The CDR3, as DNA: TGTGCCAGCGCCCCAGGGGGCGGTAATGAAAAACTGTTTTTT. Translated: CASAPGGGNEKLFF.

This rearrangement joins TRBV20-1 to TRBJ1-1; TRBD1 is a possible D gene (5 bases). The CDR3 has 13 amino acids. V was cut by 4 bases and J by 3 bases, with 12 bases left in between. Germline assignment: CDR1 DFQATT and CDR2 SNEGSKA (reference sequence). Written as DNA, the CDR3 is TGCAGTGCTACACGGGGACTGTACACTGAAGCTTTCTTT. This sequence encodes CSATRGLYTEAFF.

The chain combines TRBV29-1 with TRBJ2-7, with D tentatively TRBD1 (7 bases). Germline values: CDR1 SQVTM, CDR2 ANQGSEA. V was cut by 0 bases and J by 4 bases, with 13 bases left in between. The CDR3 totals 14 residues. CDR3 in DNA: TGCAGCGTTGAAGATGGGCAGGGGGGTTACGAGCAGTACTTC. Amino acids: CSVEDGQGGYEQYF.

The V and J genes are TRBV20-1 and TRBJ1-5; D is perhaps TRBD1 (5 bases). The length of the CDR3 is 14 residues. The V end was cut by 4 bases, the J end by 4 bases, with 14 bases between. Germline lookup yields CDR1 DFQATT and CDR2 SNEGSKA (reference sequence). The DNA of the CDR3 is TGCAGTGCTAAAGTCGGGACTGAGAATCAGCCCCAGCATTTT. Its translation is CSAKVGTENQPQHF.

This clonotype was counted a few times. The chain combines TRBV20-1 with TRBJ2-3; 8 positions match TRBD2. V gave up 2 bases and J gave up 4 bases; unmatched junction bases: 8. This CDR3 region has 15 residues. Germline CDR1 reads DFQATT; CDR2 reads SNEGSKA (reference sequence). CDR3 nucleotides: TGCAGTGCTAGACGCCCCGGGGGGGCTCCAGATACGCAGTATTTT. As protein: CSARRPGGAPDTQYF.

This chain connects TRBV20-1 to TRBJ2-2; either TRBD1 or TRBD2 may fit D (5 bases each). This CDR3 is 14 amino acids long. Germline CDR1 is DFQATT and CDR2 is SNEGSKA (reference sequence). Trimming removed 2 bases from V and 6 bases from J, with 13 bases in between. The CDR3 region is CSARTMGDPGELFF. The CDR3 DNA reads as TGCAGTGCTAGAACCATGGGGGATCCCGGGGAGCTGTTTTTT.

Concerning this clonotype: One end of the junction does not line up with germline, which may come from a read error. The genes are TRBV10-3 and TRBJ1-2, with D hard to call. Germline-derived CDR1 and CDR2 are ENHRY and SYGVKD. The CDR3 runs 12 residues. The CDR3 region has the DNA TGTGCCATTACTGACGTTAACCATGGCTACACCTTC. Translating it yields CAITDVNHGYTF.

The rearrangement joins TRBV9 to TRBJ1-2, with 7 positions matching TRBD1. Looked up from germline, CDR1 is SGDLS and CDR2 is YYNGEE. The CDR3 contains 15 residues. V shed 3 bases, J shed 4 bases, and the junction held 9 bases outside the gene matches. CDR3: CASSDRQGWCYGYTF. The CDR3 nucleotides are TGTGCCAGCAGCGACAGACAGGGTTGGTGCTATGGCTACACCTTC.

The sample holds a few counts of this clonotype. The chain couples TRBV27 to TRBJ1-2; D unresolved. The CDR3 loop spans 15 amino acids. Germline-derived CDR1 and CDR2 are MNHEY and SMNVEV (reference sequence). Trimming removed 0 bases at V and 4 bases at J, with 12 bases between. CDR3 nucleotide sequence: TGTGCCAGCAGTTTATCGGGTGCAGGCCTCTATGGCTACACCTTC. Its translation: CASSLSGAGLYGYTF.

The chain is built from TRBV20-1 and TRBJ2-1; 14 bases align to TRBD2. The V and J ends lost 1 base and 7 bases, in that order; junction bases with no gene match: 18. Germline lookup yields CDR1 DFQATT and CDR2 SNEGSKA (reference sequence). CDR3 length: 20 residues. The DNA for the CDR3 is TGCAGTGCTAGAGGGTCTCGGGACCGACTAGCGGGGGGGCCGCGTAATGAGCAGTTCTTC. Its protein is CSARGSRDRLAGGPRNEQFF.

This clonotype was seen just once. The rearrangement joins TRBV6-5 to TRBJ1-5; possible D gene TRBD1, 5 bases. V lost 6 bases and J lost 6, with 15 bases in between. In germline, CDR1 is MNHEY, CDR2 SVGAGI. The CDR3 runs 14 residues. The CDR3 spells CASRGDGFIQPQHF. In DNA form, the CDR3 reads TGTGCCAGCAGGGGGGACGGATTCATTCAGCCCCAGCATTTT.

This clonotype was seen only a few times. This chain joins TRBV6-1 and TRBJ2-2; a possible D gene is TRBD2 (7 bases). Per germline, CDR1 MNHNS and CDR2 SASEGT. The CDR3 spans 17 residues. V lost 4 bases and J 4 bases, leaving 19 bases between the germline ends. DNA of the CDR3: TGTGCCAGCAGTGTCAGGTGGGGGGGGCCCAGCACCGGGGAGCTGTTTTTT. This sequence encodes CASSVRWGGPSTGELFF.

The V call is TRBV29-1, the J call TRBJ1-1, with D possibly matching TRBD1 (6 bases). The CDR3 loop spans 12 amino acids. Germline CDR1 is SQVTM and CDR2 is ANQGSEA. The V and J ends lost 0 bases and 4 bases respectively, with 6 bases between them. CDR3 residues: CSVEEGGTEAFF. CDR3 DNA sequence: TGCAGCGTTGAAGAAGGGGGCACTGAAGCTTTCTTT.